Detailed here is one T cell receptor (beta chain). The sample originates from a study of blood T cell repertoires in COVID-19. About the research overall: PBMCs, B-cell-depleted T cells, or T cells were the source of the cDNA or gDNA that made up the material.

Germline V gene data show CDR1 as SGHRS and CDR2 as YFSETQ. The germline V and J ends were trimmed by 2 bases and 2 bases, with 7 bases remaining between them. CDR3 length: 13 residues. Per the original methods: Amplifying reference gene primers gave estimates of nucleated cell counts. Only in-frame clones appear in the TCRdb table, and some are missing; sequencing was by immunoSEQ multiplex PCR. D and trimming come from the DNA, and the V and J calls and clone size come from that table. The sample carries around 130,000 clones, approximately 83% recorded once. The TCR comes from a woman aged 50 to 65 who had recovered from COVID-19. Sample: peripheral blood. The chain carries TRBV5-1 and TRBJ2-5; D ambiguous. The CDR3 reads CASSFTVQETQYF. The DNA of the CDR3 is TGCGCCAGCAGCTTCACGGTACAAGAGACCCAGTACTTC.